This entry lists 19 T cell receptor beta chains sequenced from one sample in a study of blood T cell repertoires in COVID-19. Sequencing was performed with immunoSEQ multiplex PCR; in TCRdb, only in-frame clones are kept and a portion is missing. The sample has around 18,000 clones, over 60% seen once. Sequencing input: peripheral blood. These receptors originate from a man between 70 and 80 years old with COVID-19, enrolled during active disease.

J is TRBJ2-5 and V is TRBV5-1; tentatively, D is TRBD2 (6 bases). The ends were cut back, 2 bases at V and 4 bases at J, with 9 bases in the middle. CDR1 and CDR2 (germline): SGHRS, YFSETQ. The CDR3 runs 13 residues. CDR3 in amino acids: CASSFGGVETQYF. In DNA form, the CDR3 reads TGCGCCAGCAGCTTTGGAGGGGTAGAGACCCAGTACTTC. Variable domain in full (rest from reference TRBV5-1 and TRBJ2-5): KAGVTQTPRYLIKTRGQQVTLSCSPISGHRSVSWYQQTPGQGLQFLFEYFSETQRNKGNFPGRFSGRQFSNSRSEMNVSTLELGDSALYLCASSFGGVETQYFGPGTRLLVL.

This chain links TRBV6-1 with TRBJ1-5; D gene uncertain. Trimming took off 3 bases at V and 6 bases at J, with 3 bases between the two ends. CDR1 is MNHNS and CDR2 is SASEGT in the germline V gene. The CDR3 sequence is 11 residues long. The CDR3 region is CASSDLQPQHF. The DNA for the CDR3 is TGTGCCAGCAGTGACCTTCAGCCCCAGCATTTT.

The rearrangement uses TRBV11-2 and TRBJ1-2; the D gene is possibly TRBD1 (5 bases). The CDR3 spans 16 residues. V shed 5 bases and J shed 4 bases, with 20 bases lying between them. Germline V CDR1 and CDR2: SGHAT, FQNNGV. In nucleotides, the CDR3 is TGTGCCAGCAGCAATGCCCCCGCAGGGTCTTCCTATGGCTACACCTTC. It codes for CASSNAPAGSSYGYTF. The full variable domain, in which reference TRBV11-2 and TRBJ1-2 provide the parts outside the CDR3, is EAGVAQSPRYKIIEKRQSVAFWCNPISGHATLYWYQQILGQGPKLLIQFQNNGVVDDSQLPKDRFSAERLKGVDSTLKIQPAKLEDSAVYLCASSNAPAGSSYGYTFGSGTRLTVV.

This clone was seen a handful of times. V and J are TRBV6-5 and TRBJ1-1, with D uncertain. The V gene lost 2 bases and the J gene lost 6 bases, with 13 bases spanning the gap. The CDR3 is 14 amino acids. Germline CDR1 is MNHEY and CDR2 is SVGAGI. CDR3 amino acids: CASSYASSGAEAFF. The CDR3 nucleotides are TGTGCCAGCAGTTACGCATCGAGCGGTGCTGAAGCTTTCTTT.

This clone was seen just once. The J gene is TRBJ1-1, the V gene TRBV6-6, with TRBD1 identical over 7 bases. The CDR3 has 14 residues. Germline values: CDR1 MNHNY, CDR2 SVGAGI (reference sequence). Trimming took 5 bases from V and 5 from J; bases not matched to a gene: 8. The CDR3 DNA reads TGTGCCAGCAGTCGAACCTCGGACAGGACTGAAGCTTTCTTT. This gives the protein CASSRTSDRTEAFF.

The rearrangement links TRBV28 to TRBJ1-2; D remains ambiguous. The germline V gene has CDR1 MDHEN and CDR2 SYDVKM. The V end was cut by 5 bases, the J end by 6 bases, with 19 bases between. The CDR3 is 15 residues long. The CDR3 sequence: CASSTPPTGVDGYTF. Here the CDR3 DNA reads TGTGCCAGCAGTACACCTCCGACTGGAGTGGATGGCTACACCTTC.

In DNA form, the CDR3 reads TGTGCCACTTACACCGGGACAGACACTGAAGCTTTCTTT. It codes for CATYTGTDTEAFF. The chain carries TRBV10-3 and TRBJ1-1; 7 bases match TRBD1. This CDR3 has 13 residues. V gave up 10 bases and J gave up 3 bases; unmatched junction bases: 8. Germline V CDR1 and CDR2: ENHRY, SYGVKD.

The rearrangement joins TRBV9 to TRBJ2-3, with 8 bases that match TRBD2. The CDR3 has 16 residues. Per germline, CDR1 SGDLS and CDR2 YYNGEE. V dropped 0 bases and J dropped 3; count of bases not matched to a gene: 6. CDR3 coding DNA: TGTGCCAGCAGCGTAGGCGGGGGGCTTAAGACAGATACGCAGTATTTT. Its protein is CASSVGGGLKTDTQYF.

The J gene is TRBJ2-4, the V gene TRBV6-5, with D possibly being TRBD2 (6 bases). Between the trimmed V and J ends, which lost 7 bases and 3 bases, there was a span of 16 bases. CDR1 MNHEY and CDR2 SVGAGI come from the germline V gene. The CDR3 is made up of 15 amino acids. The CDR3 DNA reads TGTGCCAGCACCCCTGGAGGGACCTACAAAAACATTCAGTACTTC. Its translation: CASTPGGTYKNIQYF.

This sequence joins TRBV2 and TRBJ2-6; 7 bases are a match to TRBD1. From germline, CDR1 is SNHLY and CDR2 FYNNEI. V was clipped by 6 bases and J by 0 bases; unmatched bases: 8. This CDR3 region has 17 residues. CDR3 nucleotide sequence: TGTGCCAGCAGAGGGACAGCGCTCTTCTCTGGGGCCAACGTCCTGACTTTC. It encodes CASRGTALFSGANVLTF.

The chain is built from TRBV3-1 (or the pseudogene TRBV3-2) and TRBJ2-1; tentatively, D is TRBD2 (5 bases). The length of the CDR3 is 17 residues. The V end lost 0 bases, the J end lost 12 bases, and 24 bases lay between the germline ends. CDR1 is LGHDT and CDR2 is YNNKEL in the germline V gene (reference sequence). The CDR3 DNA sequence: TGTGCCAGCAGCCAAGAGTCCTGGTTGAAGACACCCGGAGGGCAGTTCTTC. This gives the protein CASSQESWLKTPGGQFF.

The chain couples TRBV20-1 to TRBJ2-2; D remains unclear. CDR3 length equals 11 residues. V lost 5 bases, J lost 7 bases, and 8 bases lay in between. Germline loops: CDR1 DFQATT, CDR2 SNEGSKA (reference sequence). Written as DNA, the CDR3 is TGCAGTGCTTTGGAGTACGGGGAGCTGTTTTTT. Amino acids: CSALEYGELFF.

The gene calls are TRBV7-6 and TRBJ1-4; tentative D call: TRBD1 (5 bases). This CDR3 has 15 residues. The germline V and J ends were trimmed by 5 bases and 6 bases, with 16 bases remaining between them. Germline lookup yields CDR1 SGHVS and CDR2 FNYEAQ. CDR3 in amino acids: CASSPRQGGYEKLFF. The CDR3 region has the DNA TGTGCCAGCAGCCCACGGCAGGGAGGTTATGAAAAACTGTTTTTT.

V and J are TRBV19 and TRBJ2-1, with D perhaps matching TRBD1 (5 bases). The CDR3 totals 14 residues. The V end lost 10 bases, the J end lost 5 bases, and 18 bases lay between the germline ends. The germline V gene encodes CDR1 LNHDA and CDR2 SQIVND (reference sequence). The CDR3 region is CANPRPTVNNEQFF. The DNA for the CDR3 is TGTGCCAATCCCCGACCGACAGTTAACAATGAGCAGTTCTTC.

V usage is TRBV18 and J usage is TRBJ2-7, with 10 bases fitting TRBD1. This CDR3 is 13 amino acids long. J was trimmed by 5 bases and V by 3 bases; bases with no gene match: 1. Germline V lookup: CDR1 KGHSH, CDR2 LQKENI. The CDR3: CASSPGTGDEQYF. In DNA form, the CDR3 reads TGTGCCAGCTCACCTGGGACAGGGGACGAGCAGTACTTC.

This clone was found a few times. The chain links TRBV11-2 to TRBJ2-3; 7 nucleotides match TRBD2. Trimming at V came to 5 bases and at J to 3 bases, leaving 11 bases not matched to a gene. This CDR3 has 16 amino acids. Germline-derived CDR1 and CDR2 are SGHAT and FQNNGV. The CDR3 reads CASSDRTRGRTDTQYF. DNA of the CDR3: TGTGCCAGCAGCGATCGGACTAGAGGAAGGACAGATACGCAGTATTTT. The full variable domain, rest sourced from reference TRBV11-2 and TRBJ2-3, is EAGVAQSPRYKIIEKRQSVAFWCNPISGHATLYWYQQILGQGPKLLIQFQNNGVVDDSQLPKDRFSAERLKGVDSTLKIQPAKLEDSAVYLCASSDRTRGRTDTQYFGPGTRLTVL.

The chain carries TRBV6-5 and TRBJ1-1, with D possibly being TRBD1 (6 bases). V was clipped by 3 bases and J by 0 bases, with 11 bases between them. Germline V gene data show CDR1 as MNHEY and CDR2 as SVGAGI. The CDR3 loop spans 15 amino acids. The CDR3 spells CASSYWGGVNTEAFF. CDR3 in DNA: TGTGCCAGCAGTTATTGGGGGGGCGTGAACACTGAAGCTTTCTTT.

The J gene is TRBJ2-2, the V gene TRBV5-1; TRBD1 matches 9 bases. CDR3 length: 14 residues. V trimming: 3 bases; J trimming: 4 bases; junction bases outside the gene matches: 1. Germline CDR1 SGHRS, CDR2 YFSETQ. The CDR3 coding sequence is TGCGCCAGCAGCTGGACAGGGGCCACCGGGGAGCTGTTTTTT. This codes for CASSWTGATGELFF.

The chain combines TRBV28 with TRBJ2-5, with 7 nucleotides matching TRBD1. The CDR3 consists of 15 residues. CDR1 is MDHEN and CDR2 is SYDVKM in the germline V gene. V gave up 6 bases and J gave up 5 bases; unmatched junction bases: 12. CDR3 coding DNA: TGTGCCAGCAGATCCACACAGGGGTGGGGGGAGACCCAGTACTTC. It encodes CASRSTQGWGETQYF.